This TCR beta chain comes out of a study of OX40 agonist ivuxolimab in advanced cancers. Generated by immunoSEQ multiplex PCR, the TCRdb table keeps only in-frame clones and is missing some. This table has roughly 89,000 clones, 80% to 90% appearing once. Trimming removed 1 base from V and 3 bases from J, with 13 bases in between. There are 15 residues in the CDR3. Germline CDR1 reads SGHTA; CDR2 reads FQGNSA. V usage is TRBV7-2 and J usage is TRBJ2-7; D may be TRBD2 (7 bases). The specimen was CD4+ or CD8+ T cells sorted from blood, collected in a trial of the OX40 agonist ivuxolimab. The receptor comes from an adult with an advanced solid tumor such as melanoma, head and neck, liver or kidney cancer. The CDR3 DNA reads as TGTGCCAGCAGCTTAGGAGGGGGGGATCACTACGAGCAGTACTTC. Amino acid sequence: CASSLGGGDHYEQYF.